This T cell receptor beta chain was captured in a study of post-analysis software for immune sequencing data. The wider study: Clinical courses comprised relapsing-remitting, secondary progressive and progressive-relapsing multiple sclerosis.

Remarks on this clonotype: The target antigen is unknown.

Overall study findings and caveats: Patients carried five TRBV segments more frequently than controls did, and TRBV5-6, TRBV5-1 and TRBV20-1 were among them. The normalized Chao1 diversity of multiple sclerosis patients was significantly lower than that of controls. Same-batch preparations were strongly co-clustered by F measure.

V was cut by 3 bases and J by 7 bases, with 15 bases left in between. The CDR3 loop spans 13 amino acids. CDR1 is SQVTM and CDR2 is ANQGSEA in the germline V gene. Unique molecular identifiers featured in each of the TCR beta cDNA libraries. The yield from roughly 1 to 10 million T cells was 500,000 or so cDNA molecules in total. TCRdb re-called the PCR reads through MiXCR, storing one row per CDR3 protein. The sample lists hundreds of thousands of distinct CDR3 sequences; roughly 58% were seen once. The TCR originated in a girl aged 10 to 17 with multiple sclerosis. J is TRBJ1-1 and V is TRBV29-1; D gene uncertain. Sequencing was performed on blood. The CDR3 spells CSVDGGMGIEAFF. Written as DNA, the CDR3 is TGCAGCGTTGATGGAGGGATGGGGATTGAAGCTTTCTTT.